This T cell receptor beta chain came from a study of vaccination and CD4 T cells after COVID-19 (dated by TCRdb to between 2020 and 2023). Study-wide context: Convalescent patients had a positive SARS-CoV-2 result on nasal swab PCR, and of these patients, fewer than ten had mild disease and one had severe disease. The convalescent cohort comprised six males and four females, including two Hispanic individuals, seven Caucasians, two Asians and one multiracial person. Each participant got two doses of either the Pfizer-BioNTech BNT162b2 vaccine (n=8) or the Moderna mRNA-1273 vaccine (n=2). Post-COVID blood samples were collected from convalescent patients a median of roughly 100 days after diagnosis, with a range of roughly 30 to 170 days. Post-vaccine blood samples were collected a median of around 2.5 months after the second vaccine dose, ranging from about 13 to 250 days. For stimulating the cultures, overlapping spike peptide pools were used, derived from SARS-CoV-2 as well as from the common cold coronaviruses HCoV-NL63, HCoV-OC43 and HCoV-229E. Control cultures used a CEFX viral epitope pool as positive control, an HIV-1 Nef peptide pool as negative control, or no peptide. The spike-specific CD4+ TCR repertoire was compared before and after mRNA vaccination in over nine COVID-19 convalescent patients and a handful of infection-naive healthy vaccine recipients. Beyond this particular receptor, the publication reports: Among the post-vaccine SARS-CoV-2-reactive clones in convalescent patients, a median around 85% showed up only after vaccination, which suggests vaccine-specific priming. An increase in the median number of SARS-CoV-2-reactive clonotypes from around 20 after infection to about 39 after vaccination was observed, but the change was not found to be significant. Only a relatively small number of convalescent patients were included in the study, and early timepoints following natural infection were not analyzed. In convalescent patients, nearly all vaccine-specific clones (304 of 307) were found to be mono-reactive for SARS-CoV-2 spike rather than cross-reactive with common cold coronaviruses.

In the case of this clonotype: It has no known antigen specificity. The junction differs from germline at one of its ends, possibly a read error.

Based on the germline V gene (reference sequence), the CDR1 and CDR2 sequences are LNHDA and SQIVND. Inclusive of the bounding cysteine and phenylalanine, the CDR3 is 14 residues long. Just the 42-base CDR3 DNA is kept, in frame starting at base 1. This sample's treatment or condition label indicates: approximately 10-day PBMC culture with coronavirus spike peptide pools or control peptides (ViraFEST assay). The ViraFEST assay, used in the study, expanded antigen-specific T cells with peptide pools and then identified the expanded clonotypes through TCR sequencing. Positive SARS-CoV-2 PCR tests in the convalescent patients dated from March to December 2020, before Alpha, Beta and Delta variants emerged in the United States. About 2 million PBMCs per well were cultured in IMDM with roughly 4.8% human AB serum and approximately 9.1 IU/ml IL-2, plus 10 ug/ml peptide pools. Half of the culture medium was replaced with fresh IL-2-containing medium on days 3 and 7. After ten to eleven days of culture, CD4+ T cells were isolated by negative selection using the EasySep CD4+ T cell isolation kit. Ficoll-Paque Plus gradient centrifugation was used to isolate PBMCs from whole blood, and the isolated PBMCs were then either used fresh or cryopreserved at -140C. Each culture condition was generally run in triplicate wells.

The library was generated by PCR. DNA from cultured CD4+ T cells was subjected to TCR sequencing with the Oncomine TCR Beta short-read assay at the Johns Hopkins FTIC core. Genomic DNA was extracted from the cultured CD4+ T cells with the QIAamp micro DNA kit. Oncomine TCR Beta libraries made from cultured CD4+ T cells were pooled using unique dual indexes and sequenced on an Illumina iSeq 100. Per the source publication's procedure: Non-productive sequences were removed, and CDR3s not starting with C, not ending with F or W, or shorter than 7 amino acids were discarded. The MANAFEST web application identified antigen-specific clonotypes by comparing peptide-stimulated wells against reference wells and other culture wells. Positive clones required FDR below 0.05, an odds ratio above 5, and productive frequency above 0.1% in at least two of three replicate wells. A clonotype was classed as cross-reactive if the clonotype showed significant expansion both in SARS-CoV-2 spike wells and in at least one common cold coronavirus spike condition. Similarity between CDR3 sequences was evaluated in R version 3.6.1 using Levenshtein distances (stringdist) and unrooted phylogenetic trees (ape). TCRdb itself trimmed the public reads at Q25 with fastp, ran MiXCR and retained productive beta chains. Each entry merges the rows of one CDR3 protein and shows their most common DNA and genes. The V and J calls reflect TCRdb's pipeline rather than the authors' work. The sample table contains about 4,500 distinct CDR3 sequences; only one count was recorded for 22% of them. In total, the top ten clones hold roughly 50% of the sample.

The receptor chain draws on TRBV19 and TRBJ2-7, with TRBD1 matching 10 junction bases. This TCR was sampled from a human donor who had recovered from COVID-19. Sequencing was performed on CD4+ T cells from blood, cultured in vitro, taken after SARS-CoV-2 vaccination. The DNA sequence follows: TGTACCAGTACCGAGACAGGGGGCCCCTACGAGCAGTACTTC. It encodes CTSTETGGPYEQYF.